The 17 T cell receptor beta chains reported below all come from one sample, sequenced in a study of shared clonotypes between healthy human individuals. Generated by immunoSEQ multiplex PCR, the TCRdb table keeps only in-frame clones and is missing some. The repertoire holds 2 million or so clones, with roughly 94% as singletons. CD8 cells regarded as naive lacked CD45RO, were positively chosen for CCR7, and omitted terminally differentiated effector memory CD45RA+ cells. What was sequenced was naive CD8+ T cells sorted from blood. These receptors originate from a man younger than 35 in good health.

The chain's CDR3 is CTSNTIWGDVKGQNYGYTF. CDR3 bases: TGCACCAGCAACACGATCTGGGGGGACGTTAAGGGGCAAAACTATGGCTACACCTTC. The chain recombines TRBV1 with TRBJ1-2. TRBV1 has pseudogene status. This CDR3 comprises 19 residues.

The rearrangement uses TRBV6-1 and TRBJ1-3, with D uncertain. V lost 8 bases and J 0 bases, leaving 14 bases between the germline ends. Germline CDR1 is MNHNS and CDR2 is SASEGT. CDR3 length: 15 residues. CDR3 in amino acids: CASGSVTYSGNTIYF. In DNA, the CDR3 is TGTGCCAGCGGGTCTGTTACGTACTCTGGAAACACCATATATTTT.

The rearrangement links TRBV5-1 to TRBJ2-7, with D maybe TRBD1 (6 bases). Per the germline V gene, CDR1 is SGHRS and CDR2 is YFSETQ. The CDR3 has 13 amino acids. V lost 2 bases and J lost 4, with 10 bases in between. In nucleotides, the CDR3 is TGCGCCAGCAGCTTACAACAGGGATACGAGCAGTACTTC. It specifies CASSLQQGYEQYF.

In regard to this clone: Other DNA sequences in this sample translate to the same CDR3. The chain recombines TRBV30 with TRBJ2-1; unclear D gene. Trimming cost V 2 bases and J 7 bases, with 6 bases left between them. The CDR3 spans 11 residues. The germline V gene has CDR1 GTSNPN and CDR2 SVGIG (reference sequence). The CDR3 reads CAWSSVNEQFF. CDR3 coding DNA: TGTGCCTGGAGTTCCGTTAATGAGCAGTTCTTC.

In regard to this clone: Other DNA sequences within the sample encode an identical CDR3. This chain joins TRBV5-6 and TRBJ2-7; D is unclear. The V gene's germline CDR1 is SGHDT and CDR2 YYEEEE. This CDR3 region has 12 residues. Trimming cost V 1 base and J 1 base, with 3 bases left between them. The CDR3 coding sequence is TGTGCCAGCAGCTTGTGGTCCTACGAGCAGTACTTC. This encodes CASSLWSYEQYF.

The rearrangement links TRBV25-1 to TRBJ2-3; TRBD1 agrees at 11 bases. V was clipped by 4 bases and J by 5 bases; unmatched bases: 8. Germline CDR1 is MGHDK and CDR2 is SYGVNS. CDR3 size: 16 residues. In nucleotides, the CDR3 is TGTGCCAGCAGTGCCGGGACAGGGGGTTATCAAGATACGCAGTATTTT. Translating gives CASSAGTGGYQDTQYF.

The J gene is TRBJ2-7, the V gene TRBV11-2; 8 nucleotides agree with TRBD2. V was clipped by 5 bases and J by 2 bases; unmatched bases: 8. CDR3 length: 15 residues. Germline loops: CDR1 SGHAT, CDR2 FQNNGV. The CDR3 loop reads CASSGLAGGAYEQYF. In DNA, the CDR3 is TGTGCCAGCAGCGGCCTGGCGGGGGGCGCCTACGAGCAGTACTTC.

The CDR3 sequence is CASSKQYNNSPLHF. The DNA for the CDR3 is TGTGCCAGTAGTAAACAGTATAATAATTCACCCCTCCACTTT. The V call is TRBV19, the J call TRBJ1-6, with no clear D. Germline assignment: CDR1 LNHDA and CDR2 SQIVND (reference sequence). The CDR3 runs 14 residues. Trimming cost V 4 bases and J 5 bases, with 9 bases left between them. Full variable domain (missing parts from reference TRBV19 and TRBJ1-6): DGGITQSPKYLFRKEGQNVTLSCEQNLNHDAMYWYRQDPGQGLRLIYYSQIVNDFQKGDIAEGYSVSREKKESFPLTVTSAQKNPTAFYLCASSKQYNNSPLHFGNGTRLTVT.

V is TRBV4-1 and J is TRBJ1-2; no clear D. This CDR3 has 15 amino acids. Trimming cost V 0 bases and J 2 bases, with 10 bases left between them. Germline CDR1 reads MGHRA; CDR2 reads YSYEKL. This CDR3 is CASSQEGLVNYGYTF. The CDR3 DNA sequence: TGCGCCAGCAGCCAAGAAGGGCTTGTAAACTATGGCTACACCTTC.

This chain joins TRBV9 and TRBJ1-1, with no clear D. Germline lookup yields CDR1 SGDLS and CDR2 YYNGEE. This CDR3 region has 15 residues. V lost 4 bases, J lost 1 base, and 14 bases lay in between. Here the CDR3 DNA reads TGTGCCAGCAGCCCCTGGGCCCGGGAGAACACTGAAGCTTTCTTT. It specifies CASSPWARENTEAFF.

The V gene is TRBV9, the J gene TRBJ2-3; D ambiguous. V was pared by 0 bases and J by 3 bases, with 8 bases between. Germline CDR1 is SGDLS and CDR2 is YYNGEE. CDR3 size: 14 residues. The CDR3 loop is CASSVGYATDTQYF. In DNA, the CDR3 is TGTGCCAGCAGCGTAGGATATGCGACAGATACGCAGTATTTT.

The rearrangement links TRBV7-2 to TRBJ2-7; D gene uncertain. V was trimmed by 5 bases and J by 0 bases, leaving 14 bases between them. Germline CDR1 SGHTA, CDR2 FQGNSA. The CDR3 sequence is 15 residues long. The CDR3: CASSPEAPISYEQYF. CDR3 DNA sequence: TGTGCCAGCAGCCCCGAGGCACCAATCTCCTACGAGCAGTACTTC.

This rearrangement joins TRBV4-1 to TRBJ2-7; 10 nucleotides align to TRBD2. V lost 3 bases and J lost 4; bases outside the gene matches: 6. The CDR3 loop spans 15 amino acids. Looked up from germline, CDR1 is MGHRA and CDR2 is YSYEKL. CDR3 sequence (DNA): TGCGCCAGCAGCCACAGGGTAGCGGGAGGATACGAGCAGTACTTC. It encodes CASSHRVAGGYEQYF.

The CDR3 bases are TGTGCCAGCAGTTACTCCTCCTCGTCGGGCGAGCAGTACTTC. It is translated as CASSYSSSSGEQYF. The chain carries TRBV6-6 and TRBJ2-7; D uncertain. CDR3 size: 14 residues. Germline V gives CDR1 MNHNY, CDR2 SVGAGI (reference sequence). The germline V and J ends were trimmed by 0 bases and 6 bases, with 12 bases remaining between them.

This rearrangement joins TRBV29-1 to TRBJ1-2, with 7 positions matching TRBD1. Germline values: CDR1 SQVTM, CDR2 ANQGSEA. The CDR3 is made up of 11 amino acids. Germline trimming cut 7 bases from V and 8 bases from J; bases unmatched to any gene: 7. Here the CDR3 DNA reads TGCAGCGCCTTCGGAGGGGGCGGCTACACCTTC. This translates into CSAFGGGGYTF.

The chain recombines TRBV7-2 with TRBJ1-1; D possibly corresponds to TRBD1 (5 bases). The CDR3 has 13 residues. In germline, CDR1 is SGHTA, CDR2 FQGNSA. Trimming took off 1 base at V and 3 bases at J, with 6 bases between the two ends. CDR3 residues: CASSLGTHTEAFF. DNA of the CDR3: TGTGCCAGCAGCTTAGGGACACACACTGAAGCTTTCTTT.

V is TRBV28 and J is TRBJ1-1; TRBD1 matches at 7 bases. The CDR3 has 15 amino acids. V dropped 4 bases and J dropped 8; count of bases not matched to a gene: 13. Germline lookup yields CDR1 MDHEN and CDR2 SYDVKM. CDR3 sequence: CASSSYRGLITEAFF. The CDR3 DNA follows: TGTGCCAGCAGTTCCTACAGGGGACTCATCACCGAAGCTTTCTTT. The entire variable domain, with the rest obtained from reference TRBV28 and TRBJ1-1, is as follows: DVKVTQSSRYLVKRTGEKVFLECVQDMDHENMFWYRQDPGLGLRLIYFSYDVKMKEKGDIPEGYSVSREKKERFSLILESASTNQTSMYLCASSSYRGLITEAFFGQGTRLTVV.